These T cell receptor beta chains were read from a single sample in a study of CD8+CD57+ T cells in acquired aplastic anemia. From the reads, TCRdb called clonotypes with MiXCR, one entry per CDR3 protein. The sample has about 58,000 distinct CDR3 sequences, approximately 50% seen once. Material: sorted CD4+, CD8+, or CD8+CD57+ T cells (not recorded which) from PBMCs. These receptors were collected from a human donor with aplastic anemia. Each CDR3 is given with its conserved first and last residue. The order of the fields is J gene, D gene, V gene, clone size, CDR3 DNA, CDR3 protein. D genes are given only for firm matches. Clone size, where shown, is once, few, many, or a class for clones that have expanded.

TRBJ1-4	TRBD1	TRBV29-1	-	TGCAGCGTTGACAGGGGGCAAAATGAAAAACTGTTTTTT	CSVDRGQNEKLFF
TRBJ1-2	TRBD1	TRBV28	many	TGTGCCAGCAGCCGGGACAGGGATGGCTACACCTTC	CASSRDRDGYTF
TRBJ2-7	TRBD1	TRBV15	-	TGTGCCACCAGCAGTTGGCGACAGGGGGCCTACGAGCAGTACTTC	CATSSWRQGAYEQYF
TRBJ2-3	-	TRBV4-2	-	TGTGCCAGCAGCCTGCGAGGAGTCGGTGCCGTCCCAGATACGCAGTATTTT	CASSLRGVGAVPDTQYF
TRBJ2-7	TRBD1	TRBV9	many	TGTGCCAGCAGCGTAGGCGGGACAGGTGCCTCCTACGAGCAGTACTTC	CASSVGGTGASYEQYF
TRBJ1-2	-	TRBV27	many	TGTGCCAGCAAGGACTCTGGCTACACCTTC	CASKDSGYTF
TRBJ2-7	TRBD2	TRBV7-6	-	TGTGCCAGCAGCACGGGACTAGCGGGGGGCGAGCAGTACTTC	CASSTGLAGGEQYF
TRBJ2-3	-	TRBV5-1	-	TGCGCCAGCTCCAGGGGAGAGGTGCAGTATTTT	CASSRGEVQYF
TRBJ2-5	-	TRBV10-1	-	TGCGCCAGCAGGGACGACCGCCCCGAGACCCAGTACTTC	CASRDDRPETQYF
TRBJ2-3	TRBD2	TRBV10-3	-	TGTGCCATCAGTGAGTCGCCTAGCGGGGGACGGTCAGATACGCAGTATTTT	CAISESPSGGRSDTQYF
TRBJ1-2	-	TRBV24-1	-	TGTGCCACCAGTGATCCGATGACAAGGGCAAGCGGCTACACCTTC	CATSDPMTRASGYTF
TRBJ2-3	TRBD2	TRBV6-1	-	TGTGCCAGCAGTGAATTTGGCGGGGGGGCCAGTGATACGCAGTATTTT	CASSEFGGGASDTQYF
TRBJ2-3	-	TRBV10-3	-	TGTGCCATCAGTGAGCGGACGGGATACGACACAGATACGCAGTATTTT	CAISERTGYDTDTQYF
TRBJ1-2	TRBD1	TRBV5-6	-	TGTGCCAGCAGCGTAGACAGGGTGCGGTATGGCTACACCTTC	CASSVDRVRYGYTF
TRBJ1-6	TRBD1	TRBV12-3/TRBV12-4	many	TGTGCCAGCAGTGCCGGGACAGACAATTCACCCCTCCACTTT	CASSAGTDNSPLHF
TRBJ1-1	-	TRBV20-1	many	TGCAGTGCCCTGGGAGGGCAGTCGGACACTGAAGCTTTCTTT	CSALGGQSDTEAFF
TRBJ1-2	TRBD1	TRBV2	once	TGTGCCAGCAGTGAAGAAGGAACAGGGGATGGCTACACCTTC	CASSEEGTGDGYTF
TRBJ1-1	-	TRBV4-3	many	TGCGCCAGCAGCCCCGGGGGGACGGGGGCCGAAGCTTTCTTT	CASSPGGTGAEAFF
TRBJ2-7	-	TRBV15	-	TGTGCCACCAGCAGGGACACAACCTACGAGCAGTACTTC	CATSRDTTYEQYF
TRBJ1-3	-	TRBV2	few	TGTGCCAGCAGTGAACCCTCTGGAAACACCATATATTTT	CASSEPSGNTIYF
TRBJ1-4	TRBD1	TRBV24-1	once	TGTGCCACCAGTGATCCAGGGGGCTCAGAAAAACTGTTTTTT	CATSDPGGSEKLFF
TRBJ2-1	-	TRBV24-1	-	TGTGCCACCAGTGACTCCGGGACAATCAGCTACAATGAGCAGTTCTTC	CATSDSGTISYNEQFF
TRBJ1-5	-	TRBV20-1	once	TGCAGTGCTAGAGAGGGAATAATCAATCAGCCCCAGCATTTT	CSAREGIINQPQHF
TRBJ1-6	-	TRBV15	-	TGTGCCACCAGCAGGGAACACTCACCCCTCCACTTT	CATSREHSPLHF
TRBJ1-4	TRBD1	TRBV7-9	many	TGTGCCAGCAGCTTAGCGAGTAGGACAGGCTCGAAGAGAAAACTGTTTTTT	CASSLASRTGSKRKLFF
TRBJ1-3	-	TRBV7-6	-	TGTGCCAGCAGCCAACCTGGAAACACCATATATTTT	CASSQPGNTIYF
TRBJ2-5	TRBD1	TRBV10-1	-	TGCGCCAGCAGTGTTGACAGGGGACAAGAGACCCAGTACTTC	CASSVDRGQETQYF
TRBJ1-6	-	TRBV6-5	many	TGTGCCAGCAGTTACTCGGCGCCCTTTAATTCACCCCTCCACTTT	CASSYSAPFNSPLHF
TRBJ1-1	-	TRBV19	large	TGTGCCAGTAGTATCGACGGGAACACTGAAGCTTTCTTT	CASSIDGNTEAFF
TRBJ1-2	-	TRBV25-1	-	TGTGCCAGCAGTCCGGCAGGTCAGTGGGGCTATGGCTACACCTTC	CASSPAGQWGYGYTF
TRBJ2-5	TRBD1	TRBV29-1	few	TGCAGCGCGCGACAGGGGAGAGAGACCCAGTACTTC	CSARQGRETQYF
TRBJ2-1	TRBD1	TRBV12-3/TRBV12-4	many	TGTGCCAGCAGTTCGACGGACAGGGGGCAGTTAAGTGAGCAGTTCTTC	CASSSTDRGQLSEQFF
TRBJ1-1	-	TRBV6-1	many	TGTGCCACCAATATTGGACAAAGTGAAGCTTTCTTT	CATNIGQSEAFF
TRBJ1-1	-	TRBV14	many	TGTGCCAGCAGCCCTTTTAACACTGAAGCTTTCTTT	CASSPFNTEAFF
TRBJ2-3	TRBD2	TRBV9	many	TGTGCCAGCAGCGGACTAGCGACGACAGATACGCAGTATTTT	CASSGLATTDTQYF
TRBJ2-7	-	TRBV19	-	TGTGCCAGTAGTAAAGGGGCAGCTTACGAGCAGTACTTC	CASSKGAAYEQYF
TRBJ1-2	-	TRBV10-1	medium-sized	TGCGCCAGCCTGGGCAAGGAGTCCCCAAACTATGGCTACACCTTC	CASLGKESPNYGYTF
TRBJ2-7	TRBD1	TRBV19	few	TGTGCCAGTAGTCCGGGACAGGGGCCACTCGAGCAGTACTTC	CASSPGQGPLEQYF
TRBJ1-6	-	TRBV5-4	-	TGTGCCAGCACCCCTGACGGAATAACTAATTCACCCCTCCACTTT	CASTPDGITNSPLHF
TRBJ2-7	-	TRBV27	-	TGTGCCAGCAGTTCCCGGGGGGCAGGGACTGGGGAGCAGTACTTC	CASSSRGAGTGEQYF
TRBJ1-1	-	TRBV4-1	many	TGCGCCAGCAGCCAAGTCTCAGCGAACACTGAAGCTTTCTTT	CASSQVSANTEAFF
TRBJ1-2	-	TRBV6-5	-	TGTGCCAGCAGTTTTTACGGGGACTATGGCTACACCTTC	CASSFYGDYGYTF
TRBJ2-2	-	TRBV7-3	many	TGTGCCAGCAGCTTAAGACAAAACACCGGGGAGCTGTTTTTT	CASSLRQNTGELFF
TRBJ2-6	-	TRBV7-2	many	TGTGCCAGCAGCTTAGCGACAGGCCTGGCCAACGTCCTGACTTTC	CASSLATGLANVLTF
TRBJ1-6	-	TRBV10-3	-	TGTGCCATCAGTGAGCGCCTGACAGGTCCGGGTGCCTCACCCCTCCACTTT	CAISERLTGPGASPLHF
TRBJ2-3	TRBD2	TRBV24-1	-	TGTGCCACCAGTGTTCCGACTAGCTTTGCCACAGATACGCAGTATTTT	CATSVPTSFATDTQYF
TRBJ2-1	TRBD2	TRBV6-1	-	TGTGCCAGCAGAGCTGGGACTAGCGTGATGTACAATGAGCAGTTCTTC	CASRAGTSVMYNEQFF
TRBJ1-1	-	TRBV19	-	TGTGCCAGTAATATAGGGGCCAGGGAAGCTTTCTTT	CASNIGAREAFF
TRBJ2-2	-	TRBV10-2	many	TGCGCCAGCAGTGATATAACCCCGAGCACCGGGGAGCTGTTTTTT	CASSDITPSTGELFF
TRBJ2-4	TRBD2	TRBV4-2	-	TGTGCCAGCAGCCAAGGACTAGCGGGTGTGAAGAACATTCAGTACTTC	CASSQGLAGVKNIQYF
TRBJ2-1	-	TRBV7-3	many	TGTGCCAGCAGTAACATGAGGGGGGATGAGCAGTTCTTC	CASSNMRGDEQFF
TRBJ2-7	TRBD1	TRBV12-3/TRBV12-4	many	TGTGCCAGCAGTCAGGGACAGCCCTACGAGCAGTACTTC	CASSQGQPYEQYF
TRBJ1-5	-	TRBV5-1	many	TGCGCCAGCAGCTTGGTTGCTCTGGGGGCTAATCAGCCCCAGCATTTT	CASSLVALGANQPQHF
TRBJ2-3	-	TRBV7-9	many	TGTGCCAGCAGTCCAAGGGGGGCCCTGGGGACAGATACGCAGTATTTT	CASSPRGALGTDTQYF
TRBJ1-1	-	TRBV7-9	-	TGTGCCAGCAGCGCAACACCCAGGGTGAGCACTGAAGCTTTCTTT	CASSATPRVSTEAFF
TRBJ1-2	-	TRBV7-3	-	TGTGCCAGCAGCCAGGACAGCTACTATGGCTACACCTTC	CASSQDSYYGYTF
TRBJ1-2	TRBD1	TRBV19	many	TGTGCCAGTAACTCGGGACAGCCCTATGGCTACACCTTC	CASNSGQPYGYTF
TRBJ1-1	TRBD1	TRBV9	many	TGTGCCAGCAGCGGGGCCCCGGGACAGGGGGCGGACACTGAAGCTTTCTTT	CASSGAPGQGADTEAFF
TRBJ2-7	-	TRBV4-1	once	TGCGCCAGCAGCCGGGACTCAGGAACCGAACAGTACTTC	CASSRDSGTEQYF
TRBJ2-1	TRBD2	TRBV2	-	TGTGCCAGCAGTGTACGACTAGCGGGGGGCCTCGATGAGCAGTTCTTC	CASSVRLAGGLDEQFF